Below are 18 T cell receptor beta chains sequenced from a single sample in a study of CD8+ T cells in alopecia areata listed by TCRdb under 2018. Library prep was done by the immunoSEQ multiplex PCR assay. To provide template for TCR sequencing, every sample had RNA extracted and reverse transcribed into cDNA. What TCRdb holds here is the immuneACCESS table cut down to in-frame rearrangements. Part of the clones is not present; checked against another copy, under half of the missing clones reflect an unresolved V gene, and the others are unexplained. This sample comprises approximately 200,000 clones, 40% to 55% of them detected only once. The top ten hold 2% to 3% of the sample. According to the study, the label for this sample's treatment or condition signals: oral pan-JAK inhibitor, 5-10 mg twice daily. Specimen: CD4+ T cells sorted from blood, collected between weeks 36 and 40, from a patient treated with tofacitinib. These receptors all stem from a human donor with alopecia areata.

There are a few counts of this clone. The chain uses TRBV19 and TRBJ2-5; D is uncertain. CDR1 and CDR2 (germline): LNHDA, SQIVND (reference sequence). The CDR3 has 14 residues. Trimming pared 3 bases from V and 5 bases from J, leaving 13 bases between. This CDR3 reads CASSIVPPGETQYF. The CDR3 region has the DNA TGTGCCAGTAGTATCGTGCCTCCCGGGGAGACCCAGTACTTC.

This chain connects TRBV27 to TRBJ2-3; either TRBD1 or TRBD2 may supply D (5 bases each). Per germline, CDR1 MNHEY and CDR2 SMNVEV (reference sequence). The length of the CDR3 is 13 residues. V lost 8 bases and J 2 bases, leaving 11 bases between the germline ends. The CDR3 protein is CASGTADTDTQYF. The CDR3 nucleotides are TGTGCCAGCGGGACCGCGGACACAGATACGCAGTATTTT.

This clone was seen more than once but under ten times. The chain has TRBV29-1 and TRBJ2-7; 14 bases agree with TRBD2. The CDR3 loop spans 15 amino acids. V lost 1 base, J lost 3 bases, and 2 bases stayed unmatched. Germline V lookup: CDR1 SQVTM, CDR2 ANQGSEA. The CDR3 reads CSVEGTSGRRYEQYF. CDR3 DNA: TGCAGCGTTGAAGGGACTAGCGGGAGGCGCTACGAGCAGTACTTC.

CDR3 in amino acids: CASSSDRIEDSEQYF. The DNA of the CDR3 is TGTGCCAGCAGTTCTGACAGGATAGAGGATAGCGAGCAGTACTTC. The chain has TRBV28 and TRBJ2-7; D perhaps matches TRBD1 (6 bases). The CDR3 sequence is 15 residues long. V was shortened by 4 bases and J by 6 bases, with 19 bases between the two germline ends. The germline V gene has CDR1 MDHEN and CDR2 SYDVKM. Supplemented by reference TRBV28 and TRBJ2-7, the full variable domain reads DVKVTQSSRYLVKRTGEKVFLECVQDMDHENMFWYRQDPGLGLRLIYFSYDVKMKEKGDIPEGYSVSREKKERFSLILESASTNQTSMYLCASSSDRIEDSEQYFGPGTRLTVT.

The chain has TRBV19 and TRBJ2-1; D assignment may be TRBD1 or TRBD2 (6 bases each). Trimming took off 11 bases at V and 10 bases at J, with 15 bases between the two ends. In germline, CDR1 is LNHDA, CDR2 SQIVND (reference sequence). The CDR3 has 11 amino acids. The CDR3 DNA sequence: TGTGCCGCCCAAGGGGGGAACGAGCAGTTCTTC. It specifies CAAQGGNEQFF.

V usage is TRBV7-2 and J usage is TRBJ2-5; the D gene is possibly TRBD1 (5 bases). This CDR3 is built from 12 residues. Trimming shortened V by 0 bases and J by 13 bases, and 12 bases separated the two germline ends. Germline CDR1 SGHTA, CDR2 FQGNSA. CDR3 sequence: CASSLASGRLYF. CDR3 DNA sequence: TGTGCCAGCAGCTTAGCATCAGGGCGTCTGTACTTC.

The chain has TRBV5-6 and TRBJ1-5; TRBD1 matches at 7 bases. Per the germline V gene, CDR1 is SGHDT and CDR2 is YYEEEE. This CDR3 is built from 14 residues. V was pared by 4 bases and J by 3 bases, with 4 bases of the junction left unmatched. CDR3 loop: CASSPGGYNQPQHF. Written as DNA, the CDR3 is TGTGCCAGCAGCCCAGGGGGTTACAATCAGCCCCAGCATTTT.

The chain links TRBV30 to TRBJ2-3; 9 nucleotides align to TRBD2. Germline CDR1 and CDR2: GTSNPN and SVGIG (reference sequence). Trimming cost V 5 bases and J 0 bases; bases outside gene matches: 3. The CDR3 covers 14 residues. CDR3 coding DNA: TGTGCCTGGGTGACTAGCGGAAGCACAGATACGCAGTATTTT. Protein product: CAWVTSGSTDTQYF. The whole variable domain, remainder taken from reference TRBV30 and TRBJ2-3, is SQTIHQWPATLVQPVGSPLSLECTVEGTSNPNLYWYRQAAGRGLQLLFYSVGIGQISSEVPQNLSASRPQDRQFILSSKKLLLSDSGFYLCAWVTSGSTDTQYFGPGTRLTVL.

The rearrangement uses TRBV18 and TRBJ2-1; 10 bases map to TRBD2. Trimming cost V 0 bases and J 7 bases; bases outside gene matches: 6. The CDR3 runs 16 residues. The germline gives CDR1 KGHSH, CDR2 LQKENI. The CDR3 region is CASSPPSGRANNEQFF. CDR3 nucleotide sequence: TGTGCCAGCTCACCACCCAGCGGGAGGGCCAATAATGAGCAGTTCTTC.

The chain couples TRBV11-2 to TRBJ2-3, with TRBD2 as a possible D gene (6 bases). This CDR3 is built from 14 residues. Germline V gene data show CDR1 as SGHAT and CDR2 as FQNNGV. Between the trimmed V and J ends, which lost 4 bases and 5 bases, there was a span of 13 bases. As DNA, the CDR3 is TGTGCCAGCAGCTCGCCCGGAGGGAGAGATACGCAGTATTTT. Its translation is CASSSPGGRDTQYF.

The CDR3 loop reads CAWAAVNEQYF. The CDR3 DNA is TGTGCCTGGGCGGCCGTCAACGAGCAGTACTTC. The rearrangement joins TRBV30 to TRBJ2-7; D gene uncertain. V shed 5 bases and J shed 5 bases, with 10 bases lying between them. Germline assignment: CDR1 GTSNPN and CDR2 SVGIG (reference sequence). CDR3 length equals 11 residues.

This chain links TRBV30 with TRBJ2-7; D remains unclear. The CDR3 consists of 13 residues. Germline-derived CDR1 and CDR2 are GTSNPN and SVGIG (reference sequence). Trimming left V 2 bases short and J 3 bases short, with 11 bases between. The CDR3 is CAWSSGNIYEQYF. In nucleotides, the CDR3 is TGTGCCTGGAGTTCTGGCAATATCTACGAGCAGTACTTC.

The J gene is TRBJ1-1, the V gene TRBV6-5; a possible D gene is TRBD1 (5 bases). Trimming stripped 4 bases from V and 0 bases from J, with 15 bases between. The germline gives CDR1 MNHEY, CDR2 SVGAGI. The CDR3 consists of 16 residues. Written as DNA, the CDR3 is TGTGCCAGCAGTTCCTCAGGGTATCGGATGAACACTGAAGCTTTCTTT. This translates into CASSSSGYRMNTEAFF.

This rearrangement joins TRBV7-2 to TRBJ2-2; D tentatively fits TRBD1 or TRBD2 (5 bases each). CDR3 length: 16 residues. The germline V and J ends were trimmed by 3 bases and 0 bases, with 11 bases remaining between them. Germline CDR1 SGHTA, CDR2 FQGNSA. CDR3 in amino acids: CASSFIQGANTGELFF. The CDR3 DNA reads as TGTGCCAGCAGCTTTATCCAGGGAGCGAACACCGGGGAGCTGTTTTTT.

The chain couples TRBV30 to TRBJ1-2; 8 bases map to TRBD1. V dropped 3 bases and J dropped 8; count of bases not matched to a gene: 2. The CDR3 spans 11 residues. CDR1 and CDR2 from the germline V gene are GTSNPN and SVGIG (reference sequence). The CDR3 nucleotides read TGTGCCTGGAGCAGGGGGCCGGGCTACACCTTC. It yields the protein CAWSRGPGYTF.

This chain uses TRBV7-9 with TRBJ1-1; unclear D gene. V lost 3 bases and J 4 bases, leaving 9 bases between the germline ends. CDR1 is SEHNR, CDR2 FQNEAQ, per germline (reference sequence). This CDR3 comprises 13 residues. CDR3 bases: TGTGCCAGCAGCTTCCCCGGTGGCACTGAAGCTTTCTTT. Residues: CASSFPGGTEAFF. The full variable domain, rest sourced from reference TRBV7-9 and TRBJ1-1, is DTGVSQNPRHKITKRGQNVTFRCDPISEHNRLYWYRQTLGQGPEFLTYFQNEAQLEKSRLLSDRFSAERPKGSFSTLEIQRTEQGDSAMYLCASSFPGGTEAFFGQGTRLTVV.

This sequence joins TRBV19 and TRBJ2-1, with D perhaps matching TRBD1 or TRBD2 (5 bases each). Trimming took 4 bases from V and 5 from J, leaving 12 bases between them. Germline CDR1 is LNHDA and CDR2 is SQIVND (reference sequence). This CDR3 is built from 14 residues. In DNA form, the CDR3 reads TGTGCCAGTAGTAAGGGGAGAGGCGACAATGAGCAGTTCTTC. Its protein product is CASSKGRGDNEQFF. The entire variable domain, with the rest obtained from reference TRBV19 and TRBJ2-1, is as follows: DGGITQSPKYLFRKEGQNVTLSCEQNLNHDAMYWYRQDPGQGLRLIYYSQIVNDFQKGDIAEGYSVSREKKESFPLTVTSAQKNPTAFYLCASSKGRGDNEQFFGPGTRLTVL.

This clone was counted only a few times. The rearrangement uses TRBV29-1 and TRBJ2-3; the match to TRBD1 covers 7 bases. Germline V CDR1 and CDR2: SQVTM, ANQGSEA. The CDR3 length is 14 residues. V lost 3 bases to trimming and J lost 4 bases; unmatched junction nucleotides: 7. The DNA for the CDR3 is TGCAGCGTTGATCCCCGCAGGGGGTCAGATACGCAGTATTTT. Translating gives CSVDPRRGSDTQYF.